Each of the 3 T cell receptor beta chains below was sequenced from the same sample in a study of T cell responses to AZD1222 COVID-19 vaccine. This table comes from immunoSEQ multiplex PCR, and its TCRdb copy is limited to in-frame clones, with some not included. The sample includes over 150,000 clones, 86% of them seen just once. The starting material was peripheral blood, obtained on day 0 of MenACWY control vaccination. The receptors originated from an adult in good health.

The CDR3 protein is CAWSGHRGPYQPQHF. In DNA, the CDR3 is TGTGCCTGGAGTGGCCATCGGGGTCCCTATCAGCCCCAGCATTTT. The gene calls are TRBV30 and TRBJ1-5; D not resolved. This CDR3 is built from 15 residues. CDR1 and CDR2 (germline): GTSNPN, SVGIG (reference sequence). The V gene lost 1 base and the J gene lost 5 bases, with 15 bases spanning the gap.

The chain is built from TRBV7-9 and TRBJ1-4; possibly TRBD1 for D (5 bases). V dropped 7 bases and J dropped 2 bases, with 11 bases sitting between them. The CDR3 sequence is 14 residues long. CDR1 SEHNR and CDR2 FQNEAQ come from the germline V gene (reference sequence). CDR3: CASTVGTTNEKLFF. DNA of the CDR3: TGTGCCAGCACGGTCGGGACCACTAATGAAAAACTGTTTTTT.

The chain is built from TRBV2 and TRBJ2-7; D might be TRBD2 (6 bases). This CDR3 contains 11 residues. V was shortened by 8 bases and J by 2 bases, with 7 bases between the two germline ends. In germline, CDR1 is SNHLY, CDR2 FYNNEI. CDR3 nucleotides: TGTGCCAGCCGGGAGACCTACGAGCAGTACGTC. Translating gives CASRETYEQYV.